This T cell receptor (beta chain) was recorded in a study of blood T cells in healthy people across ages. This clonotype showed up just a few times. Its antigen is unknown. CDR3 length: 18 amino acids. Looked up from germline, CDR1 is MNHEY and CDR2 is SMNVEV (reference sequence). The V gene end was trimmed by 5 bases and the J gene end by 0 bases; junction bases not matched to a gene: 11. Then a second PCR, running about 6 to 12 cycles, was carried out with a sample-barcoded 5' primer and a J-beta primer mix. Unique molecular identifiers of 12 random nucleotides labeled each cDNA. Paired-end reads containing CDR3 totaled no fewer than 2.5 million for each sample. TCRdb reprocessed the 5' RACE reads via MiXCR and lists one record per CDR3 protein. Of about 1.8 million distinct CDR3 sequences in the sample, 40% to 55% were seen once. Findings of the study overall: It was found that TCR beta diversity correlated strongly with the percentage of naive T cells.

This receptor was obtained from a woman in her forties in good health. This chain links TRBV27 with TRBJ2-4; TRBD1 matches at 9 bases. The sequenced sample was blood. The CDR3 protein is CASSRINRGRQAKNIQYF. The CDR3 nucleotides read TGTGCCAGCAGTCGGATAAACAGGGGGCGGCAAGCCAAAAACATTCAGTACTTC.